This TCR beta chain was retrieved from a study of spatial heterogeneity in lung cancer. Findings and limits, study-wide: Counts of ubiquitous and regional expanded TCRs tracked ubiquitous and regional nonsynonymous mutations, respectively. In tumors, expanded intratumoral alpha and beta TCR counts tracked mutation counts.

This clonotype was seen ten or more times. Antigen specificity is unknown. TCRdb reprocessed the 5' RACE reads with MiXCR, giving one entry per CDR3 protein. The sample holds over 3,500 distinct CDR3 sequences; 5.5% to 7% are singletons and the top ten take more than 30%. The time point here: sample taken at primary tumor resection. This clonotype was obtained from a male donor with early-stage non-small cell lung cancer. Specimen: lung tumor tissue, collected at surgery.

The CDR3 DNA is TGTGCCAGCAGCCCTGGACTAGCGGGACCTATCTTCCAAGAGACCCAGTACTTC. It translates to CASSPGLAGPIFQETQYF. This chain links TRBV5-4 with TRBJ2-5; TRBD2 aligns across 12 bases. The J segment lost 1 base and the V segment lost 4 bases, leaving 11 bases of the junction unmatched. In germline, CDR1 is SGHNT, CDR2 YYREEE (reference sequence). The CDR3 runs 18 residues.